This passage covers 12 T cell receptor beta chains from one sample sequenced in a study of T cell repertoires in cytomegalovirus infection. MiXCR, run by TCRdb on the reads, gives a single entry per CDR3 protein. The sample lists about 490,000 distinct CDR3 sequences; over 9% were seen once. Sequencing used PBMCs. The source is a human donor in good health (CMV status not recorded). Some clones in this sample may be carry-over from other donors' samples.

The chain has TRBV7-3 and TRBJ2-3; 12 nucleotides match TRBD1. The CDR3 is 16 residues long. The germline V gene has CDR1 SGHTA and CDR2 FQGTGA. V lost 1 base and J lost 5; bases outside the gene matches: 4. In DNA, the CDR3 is TGTGCCAGCAGCTTAATGGGACAGGGGGCAGGAGATACGCAGTATTTT. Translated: CASSLMGQGAGDTQYF.

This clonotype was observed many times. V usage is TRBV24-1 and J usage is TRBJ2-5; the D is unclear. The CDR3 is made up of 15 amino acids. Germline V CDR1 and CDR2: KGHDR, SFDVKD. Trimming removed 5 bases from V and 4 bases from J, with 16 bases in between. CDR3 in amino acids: CATSAPAESLETQYF. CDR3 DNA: TGTGCCACCAGTGCCCCCGCGGAATCGTTAGAGACCCAGTACTTC.

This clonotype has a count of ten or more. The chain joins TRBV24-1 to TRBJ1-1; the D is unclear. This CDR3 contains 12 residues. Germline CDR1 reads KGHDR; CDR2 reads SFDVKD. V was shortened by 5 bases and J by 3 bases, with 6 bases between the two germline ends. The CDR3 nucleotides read TGTGCCACCAGTGGCACGGACACTGAAGCTTTCTTT. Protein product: CATSGTDTEAFF.

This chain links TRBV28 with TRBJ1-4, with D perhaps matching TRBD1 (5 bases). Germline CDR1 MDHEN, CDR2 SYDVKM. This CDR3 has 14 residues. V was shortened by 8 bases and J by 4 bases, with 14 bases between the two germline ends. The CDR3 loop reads CASQDRRGNEKLFF. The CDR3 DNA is TGTGCCAGCCAAGATCGGAGGGGTAATGAAAAACTGTTTTTT.

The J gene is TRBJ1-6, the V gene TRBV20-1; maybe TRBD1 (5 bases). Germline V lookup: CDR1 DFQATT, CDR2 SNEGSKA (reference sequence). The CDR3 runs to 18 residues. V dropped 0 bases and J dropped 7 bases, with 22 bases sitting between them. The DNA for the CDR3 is TGCAGTGCTAGAGATATAACAATGTCGGGACCCCAGAATTCACCCCTCCACTTT. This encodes CSARDITMSGPQNSPLHF.

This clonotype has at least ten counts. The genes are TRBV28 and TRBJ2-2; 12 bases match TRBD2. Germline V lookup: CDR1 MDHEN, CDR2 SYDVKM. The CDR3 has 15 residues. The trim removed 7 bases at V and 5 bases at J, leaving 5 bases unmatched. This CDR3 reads CASNEGLAGTGELFF. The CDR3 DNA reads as TGTGCCAGCAATGAGGGACTAGCGGGTACCGGGGAGCTGTTTTTT.

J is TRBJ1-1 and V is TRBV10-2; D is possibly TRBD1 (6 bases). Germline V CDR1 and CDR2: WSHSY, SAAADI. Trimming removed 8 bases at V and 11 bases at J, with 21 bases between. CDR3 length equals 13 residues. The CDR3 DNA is TGCGCCAGCGGGGGGCCGTCAGGGGTTGACGCTTTCTTT. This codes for CASGGPSGVDAFF.

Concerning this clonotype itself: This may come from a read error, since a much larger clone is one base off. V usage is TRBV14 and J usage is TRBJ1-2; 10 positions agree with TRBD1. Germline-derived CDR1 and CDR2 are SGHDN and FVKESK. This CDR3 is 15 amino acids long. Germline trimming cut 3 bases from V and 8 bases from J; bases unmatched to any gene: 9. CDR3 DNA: TGTGCCAGCAGCCAGTTCGGGACAGGGGTGCGCGGCTACACCTTC. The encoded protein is CASSQFGTGVRGYTF. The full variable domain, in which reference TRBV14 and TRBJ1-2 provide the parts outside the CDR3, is EAGVTQFPSHSVIEKGQTVTLRCDPISGHDNLYWYRRVMGKEIKFLLHFVKESKQDESGMPNNRFLAERTGGTYSTLKVQPAELEDSGVYFCASSQFGTGVRGYTFGSGTRLTVV.

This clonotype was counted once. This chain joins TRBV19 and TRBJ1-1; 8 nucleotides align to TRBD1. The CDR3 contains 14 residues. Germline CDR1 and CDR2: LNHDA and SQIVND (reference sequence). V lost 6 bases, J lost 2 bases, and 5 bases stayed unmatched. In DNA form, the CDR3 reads TGTGCCAGTAGGGCCGGACAGGGAAACACTGAAGCTTTCTTT. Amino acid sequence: CASRAGQGNTEAFF.

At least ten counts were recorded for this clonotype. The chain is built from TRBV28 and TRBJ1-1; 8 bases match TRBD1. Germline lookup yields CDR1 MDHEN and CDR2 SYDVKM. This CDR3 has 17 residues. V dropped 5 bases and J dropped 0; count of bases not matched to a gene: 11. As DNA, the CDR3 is TGTGCCAGCAGTCAAACGGGGGCGACAGGGGTGAACACTGAAGCTTTCTTT. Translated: CASSQTGATGVNTEAFF.

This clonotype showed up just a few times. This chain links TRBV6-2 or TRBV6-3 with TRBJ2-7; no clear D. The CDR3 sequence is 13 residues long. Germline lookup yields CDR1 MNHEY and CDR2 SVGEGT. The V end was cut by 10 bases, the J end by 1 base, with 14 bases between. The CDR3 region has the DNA TGTGCCACACTCAAGGCCGAATCCTACGAGCAGTACTTC. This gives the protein CATLKAESYEQYF.

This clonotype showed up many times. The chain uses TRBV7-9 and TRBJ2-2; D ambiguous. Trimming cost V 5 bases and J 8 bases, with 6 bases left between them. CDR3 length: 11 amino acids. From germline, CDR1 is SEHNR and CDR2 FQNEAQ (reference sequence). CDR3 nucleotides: TGTGCCAGCAGCAACGGGGGGGAGCTGTTTTTT. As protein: CASSNGGELFF.